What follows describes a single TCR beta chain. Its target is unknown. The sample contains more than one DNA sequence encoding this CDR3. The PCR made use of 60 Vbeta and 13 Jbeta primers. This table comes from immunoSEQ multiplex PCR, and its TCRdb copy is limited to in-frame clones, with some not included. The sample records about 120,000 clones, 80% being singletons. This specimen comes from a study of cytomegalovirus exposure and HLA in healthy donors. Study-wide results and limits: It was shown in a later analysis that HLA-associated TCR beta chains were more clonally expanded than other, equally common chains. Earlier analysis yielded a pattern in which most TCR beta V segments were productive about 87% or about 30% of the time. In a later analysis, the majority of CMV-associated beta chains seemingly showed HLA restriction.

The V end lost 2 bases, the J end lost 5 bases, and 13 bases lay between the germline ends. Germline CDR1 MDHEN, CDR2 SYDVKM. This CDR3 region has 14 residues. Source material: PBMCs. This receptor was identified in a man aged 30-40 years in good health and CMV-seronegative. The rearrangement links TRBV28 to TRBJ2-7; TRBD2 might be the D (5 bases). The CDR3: CASSLTSGGHEQYF. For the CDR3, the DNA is TGTGCCAGCAGTTTAACTTCTGGAGGCCACGAGCAGTACTTC.